This T cell receptor beta chain was sequenced for a study of T cells in Graves' hyperthyroidism and ophthalmopathy. Study-wide background: Any treatment followed the collection of peripheral blood at initial diagnosis.

This clonotype was seen repeatedly, ten times or more. The TCR beta CDR3 regions underwent amplification using RNA transcripts as the source. The primer set for the first-round RT-PCR of the TCR CDR3 was HTBI. TCRdb analysed the multiplex PCR reads with MiXCR anew, one entry per CDR3 protein. Among some 550,000 distinct CDR3 sequences listed, about a fifth were seen once. The CDR3 length is 15 residues. Germline CDR1 and CDR2: SEHNR and FQNEAQ (reference sequence). V gave up 5 bases and J gave up 0 bases; unmatched junction bases: 7. V and J are TRBV7-9 and TRBJ2-7; 7 bases are shared with TRBD2. The sample comprised blood. The receptor was derived from a man in his late teens or twenties with Graves' hyperthyroidism. The CDR3 bases are TGTGCCAGCAGCCCCAGCGGGGCTAGCTCCTACGAGCAGTACTTC. Translation: CASSPSGASSYEQYF.